These 17 T cell receptor beta chains share one sample of origin, sequenced in a study of cytomegalovirus exposure and HLA in healthy donors. Primers included in the PCR were 60 Vbeta and 13 Jbeta primers. Some clones are missing from TCRdb's copy, which holds only in-frame ones; the method was immunoSEQ multiplex PCR. The data show approximately 180,000 clones, approximately 80% seen once. The source material was PBMCs. These receptors were collected from a woman in her twenties or thirties in good health and CMV-seronegative.

In this sample, this clone turned up a few times. This sequence joins TRBV7-9 and TRBJ1-6; D perhaps matches TRBD1 (5 bases). CDR3 length: 14 amino acids. Germline assignment: CDR1 SEHNR and CDR2 FQNEAQ (reference sequence). The V and J ends lost 1 base and 9 bases respectively, with 10 bases between them. This CDR3 is CASSLVRVSSPLHF. CDR3 DNA: TGTGCCAGCAGCTTAGTCAGGGTATCTTCACCCCTCCACTTT.

This chain connects TRBV6-1 to TRBJ2-4; 9 bases match TRBD2. Germline V gene lookup returns CDR1 MNHNS and CDR2 SASEGT. The V segment lost 4 bases and the J segment 7 bases; nucleotides outside the gene matches: 5. The CDR3 covers 14 residues. The CDR3 region is CASSVASGDNIQYF. The CDR3 DNA reads TGTGCCAGCAGTGTAGCTAGCGGGGACAACATTCAGTACTTC.

The rearrangement joins TRBV28 to TRBJ1-2; D is possibly TRBD1 (5 bases). V was trimmed by 5 bases and J by 6 bases, leaving 22 bases between them. This CDR3 is built from 16 residues. Germline V gives CDR1 MDHEN, CDR2 SYDVKM. CDR3 sequence reads: CASSGPGLRGGNGYTF. The CDR3 nucleotides read TGTGCCAGCAGTGGTCCGGGTTTGAGGGGAGGGAATGGCTACACCTTC.

The rearrangement links TRBV7-2 to TRBJ2-1; D ambiguous. CDR3 length equals 15 residues. Trimming removed 1 base at V and 5 bases at J, with 12 bases between. Germline V gene data show CDR1 as SGHTA and CDR2 as FQGNSA. The CDR3 sequence is CASSLGGSQDNEQFF. In DNA form, the CDR3 reads TGTGCCAGCAGCTTAGGCGGTAGTCAAGACAATGAGCAGTTCTTC.

This chain links TRBV7-9 with TRBJ1-1; D gene uncertain. The CDR3 extends over 14 amino acids. V shed 1 base and J shed 1 base, with 7 bases lying between them. Per the germline V gene, CDR1 is SEHNR and CDR2 is FQNEAQ (reference sequence). CDR3 sequence: CASSLEIGNTEAFF. CDR3 nucleotide sequence: TGTGCCAGCAGCTTAGAAATCGGGAACACTGAAGCTTTCTTT.

This rearrangement joins TRBV4-1 to TRBJ2-2; 8 bases are shared with TRBD2. J was trimmed by 4 bases and V by 2 bases; bases with no gene match: 6. Germline values: CDR1 MGHRA, CDR2 YSYEKL. The CDR3 has 16 amino acids. CDR3 DNA sequence: TGCGCCAGCAGCCAAAACGGGGGGGTAGGCACCGGGGAGCTGTTTTTT. Residues: CASSQNGGVGTGELFF.

This chain links TRBV2 with TRBJ1-1; D gene unclear. The V end lost 3 bases, the J end lost 8 bases, and 10 bases lay between the germline ends. The CDR3 is 12 amino acids. The V gene's germline CDR1 is SNHLY and CDR2 FYNNEI. CDR3 DNA: TGTGCCAGCAGTGACAGCGGTGACGAAGCTTTCTTT. Translated: CASSDSGDEAFF.

This clone was recorded only once. The chain is built from TRBV5-5 and TRBJ2-7, with TRBD1 as a possible D gene (5 bases). The CDR3 is made up of 12 amino acids. The germline V and J ends were trimmed by 3 bases and 5 bases, with 9 bases remaining between them. The germline V gene encodes CDR1 SGHKS and CDR2 YYEKEE (reference sequence). The chain's CDR3 is CASSSRENEQYF. Written as DNA, the CDR3 is TGTGCCAGCAGCTCCAGGGAAAACGAGCAGTACTTC.

This clone was picked up one time. The chain links TRBV28 to TRBJ1-2, with TRBD1 matching 9 bases. This CDR3 is 15 amino acids long. The V gene's germline CDR1 is MDHEN and CDR2 SYDVKM. V trimming: 4 bases; J trimming: 4 bases; junction bases outside the gene matches: 7. CDR3 protein: CASSSAPDRGYGYTF. DNA for the CDR3: TGTGCCAGCAGTTCCGCCCCGGACAGGGGCTATGGCTACACCTTC.

V gene TRBV5-6 combines with J gene TRBJ2-7, with 11 bases fitting TRBD1. The CDR3 contains 15 residues. The germline V gene encodes CDR1 SGHDT and CDR2 YYEEEE. Trimming removed 0 bases from V and 5 bases from J; junction bases left unmatched: 4. CDR3 sequence reads: CASSLGTGGWDEQYF. CDR3 nucleotides: TGTGCCAGCAGCTTGGGGACAGGGGGCTGGGACGAGCAGTACTTC.

The chain links TRBV2 to TRBJ2-3; TRBD2 matches 7 bases. CDR3 length: 14 residues. Germline CDR1 and CDR2: SNHLY and FYNNEI. The V and J ends lost 8 bases and 3 bases, in that order; junction bases with no gene match: 8. CDR3 residues: CASEGLVRTDTQYF. CDR3 sequence (DNA): TGTGCCAGCGAAGGACTAGTCAGGACAGATACGCAGTATTTT. The whole variable domain, remainder taken from reference TRBV2 and TRBJ2-3, is EPEVTQTPSHQVTQMGQEVILRCVPISNHLYFYWYRQILGQKVEFLVSFYNNEISEKSEIFDDQFSVERPDGSNFTLKIRSTKLEDSAMYFCASEGLVRTDTQYFGPGTRLTVL.

The chain uses TRBV28 and TRBJ1-2; D perhaps matches TRBD1 (5 bases). V gave up 2 bases and J gave up 1 base, with 23 bases separating them. Germline CDR1 and CDR2: MDHEN and SYDVKM. The CDR3 extends over 19 amino acids. Here the CDR3 DNA reads TGTGCCAGCAGTTTAGGTGTTGGGGGAGTCGCGGGAGGTAACTATGGCTACACCTTC. The encoded protein is CASSLGVGGVAGGNYGYTF.

This rearrangement joins TRBV27 to TRBJ2-7; D may be TRBD1 (6 bases). V was cut by 7 bases and J by 2 bases, with 24 bases left in between. The germline V gene encodes CDR1 MNHEY and CDR2 SMNVEV (reference sequence). There are 17 residues in the CDR3. The CDR3 loop is CASKLHASRDTTYEQYF. CDR3 nucleotides: TGTGCCAGCAAGCTACACGCAAGCCGGGACACGACCTACGAGCAGTACTTC.

The sample holds a few counts of this clone. The chain links TRBV5-5 to TRBJ2-7, with D perhaps TRBD2 (7 bases). Trimming took off 4 bases at V and 5 bases at J, with 16 bases between the two ends. Germline V gene lookup returns CDR1 SGHKS and CDR2 YYEKEE (reference sequence). This CDR3 has 14 residues. The CDR3, as DNA: TGTGCCAGCAGCCCGGGGGGCACTAGTAACGAGCAGTACTTC. This sequence encodes CASSPGGTSNEQYF.

This chain uses TRBV5-1 with TRBJ2-3; 9 bases align to TRBD2. V was pared by 6 bases and J by 0 bases, with 14 bases of the junction left unmatched. The CDR3 has 18 residues. Germline V gene lookup returns CDR1 SGHRS and CDR2 YFSETQ. DNA of the CDR3: TGCGCCAGCACCCCCAGGACTAGCGCTAAGTCTAGCACAGATACGCAGTATTTT. Translating it yields CASTPRTSAKSSTDTQYF.

The chain recombines TRBV4-1 with TRBJ2-4; D is unresolved. Germline CDR1 MGHRA, CDR2 YSYEKL. The CDR3 has 12 amino acids. The V end was cut by 1 base, the J end by 6 bases, with 4 bases between. The CDR3 nucleotides read TGCGCCAGCAGCCAAGGCGCAAACATTCAGTACTTC. It encodes CASSQGANIQYF.

The chain carries TRBV18 and TRBJ2-7, with D possibly TRBD1 on 6 matching bases. Trimming took off 4 bases at V and 1 base at J, with 11 bases between the two ends. Germline loops: CDR1 KGHSH, CDR2 LQKENI. This CDR3 region has 14 residues. The CDR3 region is CASSQGHRSYEQYF. CDR3 nucleotides: TGTGCCAGCTCACAGGGACACCGGTCCTACGAGCAGTACTTC.